The next 17 T cell receptor beta chains were all read from a single sample in a study of CD8+CD57+ T cells in acquired aplastic anemia. CDR3 and TCR beta VDJ profiling relied on a genomic DNA template. TCRdb analysed the reads with MiXCR anew, one entry per CDR3 protein. This sample has tens of thousands of distinct CDR3 sequences, with less than 65% found just once. Sequencing used sorted CD4+, CD8+, or CD8+CD57+ T cells (not recorded which) from PBMCs. The receptors originated from a human donor in good health, serving as a control.

This clonotype showed up many times. The chain employs TRBV6-2 or TRBV6-3 and TRBJ2-1, with D possibly matching TRBD1 (6 bases). V dropped 5 bases and J dropped 5 bases, with 16 bases sitting between them. This CDR3 contains 15 residues. CDR1 and CDR2 (germline): MNHEY, SVGEGT. CDR3 protein: CASSTTGTRNNEQFF. The CDR3 DNA follows: TGTGCCAGCAGTACAACCGGGACAAGAAACAATGAGCAGTTCTTC.

The V call is TRBV2, the J call TRBJ2-7; TRBD1 aligns across 9 bases. CDR3 size: 14 residues. With 3 bases clipped from V and 2 bases from J, the junction kept 2 bases outside the gene matches. In germline, CDR1 is SNHLY, CDR2 FYNNEI. CDR3 sequence (DNA): TGTGCCAGCAGTGACGGACAGGGGACCTACGAGCAGTACTTC. As protein: CASSDGQGTYEQYF.

Concerning this clonotype: A much larger clonotype is one base distant, so this may be a read error. The rearrangement links TRBV9 to TRBJ1-6; D possibly corresponds to TRBD1 (5 bases). V dropped 7 bases and J dropped 11 bases, with 13 bases sitting between them. This CDR3 is built from 12 residues. CDR1 SGDLS and CDR2 YYNGEE come from the germline V gene. The CDR3 protein is CASSDLGPPLHF. The CDR3 DNA reads TGTGCCAGCTCCGACCTGGGGCCACCCCTCCACTTT. The full variable domain, in which reference TRBV9 and TRBJ1-6 provide the parts outside the CDR3, is DSGVTQTPKHLITATGQRVTLRCSPRSGDLSVYWYQQSLDQGLQFLIQYYNGEERAKGNILERFSAQQFPDLHSELNLSSLELGDSALYFCASSDLGPPLHFGNGTRLTVT.

This clonotype showed up many times. The V and J genes are TRBV19 and TRBJ1-5; 8 positions agree with TRBD1. The CDR3 is made up of 18 amino acids. Germline V gene lookup returns CDR1 LNHDA and CDR2 SQIVND (reference sequence). V lost 1 base to trimming and J lost 2 bases; unmatched junction nucleotides: 10. CDR3 region: CASSIVSGAGGRNQPQHF. The CDR3 DNA reads TGTGCCAGTAGTATAGTCTCAGGGGCAGGGGGCCGCAATCAGCCCCAGCATTTT.

This clonotype is judged medium-sized (0.01 to 0.1%). The rearrangement uses TRBV24-1 and TRBJ2-3; perhaps TRBD2 as D (6 bases). Germline CDR1 is KGHDR and CDR2 is SFDVKD. This CDR3 comprises 15 residues. V was trimmed by 3 bases and J by 4 bases, leaving 13 bases between them. The CDR3 is CATSDARLVPDTQYF. For the CDR3, the DNA is TGTGCCACCAGTGATGCCCGACTAGTTCCAGATACGCAGTATTTT.

The genes are TRBV25-1 and TRBJ2-7, with a weak D call TRBD2 (5 bases). The germline CDR1 and CDR2 sequences are MGHDK and SYGVNS. This CDR3 is built from 15 residues. The V and J ends lost 4 bases and 6 bases respectively, with 19 bases between them. In nucleotides, the CDR3 is TGTGCCAGCAGTGTTTCCGGGGTACCCCCGTCCGAGCAGTACTTC. This sequence encodes CASSVSGVPPSEQYF.

This clonotype was observed many times. This sequence joins TRBV20-1 and TRBJ2-7, with TRBD1 matching 8 bases. Per the germline V gene, CDR1 is DFQATT and CDR2 is SNEGSKA (reference sequence). CDR3 length: 15 residues. The J segment lost 4 bases and the V segment lost 2 bases, leaving 10 bases of the junction unmatched. This chain's CDR3 is CSARPIGQGAYEQYF. As DNA, the CDR3 is TGCAGTGCTAGACCGATAGGGCAGGGGGCTTACGAGCAGTACTTC.

J is TRBJ2-1 and V is TRBV15; D is ambiguous. Germline V gene sequence: CDR1 LNHNV, CDR2 YYDKDF (reference sequence). The V end lost 3 bases, the J end lost 9 bases, and 18 bases lay between the germline ends. This CDR3 has 15 amino acids. DNA of the CDR3: TGTGCCACCAGCAGCTTGGCAGGCTACGATGCTGAGCAGTTCTTC. This sequence encodes CATSSLAGYDAEQFF.

This clonotype occurred many times. This rearrangement joins TRBV12-3 or TRBV12-4 to TRBJ2-7; TRBD2 matches at 13 bases. This CDR3 spans 15 amino acids. J gave up 5 bases and V 6 bases, and 7 bases lay outside the gene matches. CDR3 sequence (DNA): TGTGCCAGCAGCCCTGGACTAGCGGGAGAGGACGAGCAGTACTTC. It is translated as CASSPGLAGEDEQYF.

The chain links TRBV7-8 to TRBJ2-7, with 8 nucleotides matching TRBD2. The CDR3 loop spans 15 amino acids. CDR1 SGHVS and CDR2 FQNEAQ come from the germline V gene. With V trimmed by 1 base and J by 3 bases, 5 bases remained unmatched. The CDR3 sequence: CASSLELAAFYEQYF. In DNA, the CDR3 is TGTGCCAGCAGCTTAGAACTAGCGGCTTTCTACGAGCAGTACTTC.

This clonotype has just one count. A read error is likely, as this CDR3 ends without the conserved phenylalanine or tryptophan. This chain connects TRBV24-1 to TRBJ2-1, with TRBD2 as a possible D gene (5 bases). V was trimmed by 4 bases and J by 0 bases, leaving 15 bases between them. The CDR3 totals 17 residues. Germline assignment: CDR1 KGHDR and CDR2 SFDVKD. CDR3 nucleotides: TGTGCCACCAGTGACCCCCCCCTGGGGAGCTCCTACAATGAGCAGTTCAGA. Translated, it gives CATSDPPLGSSYNEQFR.

This chain joins TRBV5-1 and TRBJ2-1, with TRBD2 matching over 8 bases. The trim removed 8 bases at V and 8 bases at J, leaving 12 bases unmatched. Germline V lookup: CDR1 SGHRS, CDR2 YFSETQ. CDR3 size: 14 residues. Written as DNA, the CDR3 is TGCGCCAGTAGCCCCGGGACTAGTTTGCATGAGCAGTTCTTC. Its protein is CASSPGTSLHEQFF.

The J gene is TRBJ1-2, the V gene TRBV29-1; the match to TRBD1 covers 7 bases. The V and J ends lost 4 bases and 10 bases, in that order; junction bases with no gene match: 12. The CDR3 loop spans 13 amino acids. The germline gives CDR1 SQVTM, CDR2 ANQGSEA. Written as DNA, the CDR3 is TGCAGCGTTGGATTGGGGTCCAGGGGGTTCTACACCTTC. Translated, it gives CSVGLGSRGFYTF.

This chain joins TRBV7-2 and TRBJ2-7; the D gene is possibly TRBD2 (5 bases). Germline V lookup: CDR1 SGHTA, CDR2 FQGNSA. V dropped 2 bases and J dropped 6 bases, with 14 bases sitting between them. The CDR3 contains 14 residues. Here the CDR3 DNA reads TGTGCCAGCAGCTTACGGTCGGAGGCTCGCGAGCAGTACTTC. Its protein is CASSLRSEAREQYF.

This clonotype came up a few times. The CDR3 DNA is TGTGCCAGCGTTAGGTTACTAGCGGGAGCAGGGGAGCAGTACTTC. It specifies CASVRLLAGAGEQYF. The chain links TRBV25-1 to TRBJ2-7; 11 bases agree with TRBD2. The CDR3 runs to 15 residues. The V gene end was trimmed by 8 bases and the J gene end by 7 bases; junction bases not matched to a gene: 13. The germline gives CDR1 MGHDK, CDR2 SYGVNS.

The chain recombines TRBV11-1 with TRBJ1-1, with 12 bases fitting TRBD1. V was pared by 3 bases and J by 4 bases, with 21 bases of the junction left unmatched. Germline CDR1 SGHAT, CDR2 FQDESV (reference sequence). CDR3 length equals 21 residues. The CDR3 region is CASSFLVWKPGQGAMGTEAFF. DNA for the CDR3: TGTGCCAGCAGCTTTCTTGTCTGGAAGCCGGGACAGGGGGCGATGGGCACTGAAGCTTTCTTT.

The J gene is TRBJ1-2, the V gene TRBV9; no definite D call. The ends were cut back, 0 bases at V and 3 bases at J, with 9 bases in the middle. Looked up from germline, CDR1 is SGDLS and CDR2 is YYNGEE. CDR3 size: 14 residues. CDR3 sequence (DNA): TGTGCCAGCAGCGTAGGACGGTTGGACTATGGCTACACCTTC. It translates to CASSVGRLDYGYTF.